Following are 32 T cell receptor beta chains from one sample sequenced in a study of T cell responses to AZD1222 COVID-19 vaccine (dated by TCRdb to about 2021). The time point label, read with the paper, signifies: about 28 days (+/-7) after the second vaccine dose. Library generation was performed with the immunoSEQ multiplex PCR assay. Held by TCRdb, this immuneACCESS table contains in-frame sequences only and omits some clones. Under half of the omission traces to an unresolved V gene where checked; the cause of the rest is unknown. The sample contains fewer than 130,000 clones, around 90% of them found a single time. The ten largest clones take up about 2.5% of the sample. The sample in question was peripheral blood, obtained 28 days after the second AZD1222 dose. Every receptor here comes from an adult who received the AZD1222 COVID-19 vaccine.

The V and J genes are TRBV3-1 (or the pseudogene TRBV3-2) and TRBJ2-3; D may be TRBD1 (6 bases). The CDR3 has 17 residues. The V and J ends lost 5 bases and 3 bases respectively, with 21 bases between them. Germline V gene sequence: CDR1 LGHDT, CDR2 YNNKEL (reference sequence). Here the CDR3 DNA reads TGTGCCAGCAGCTCAGCCGGACAGTTTCGGTTGACAGATACGCAGTATTTT. Encoded protein: CASSSAGQFRLTDTQYF.

CDR3 in amino acids: CASSLRDRGYEKLFF. CDR3 DNA sequence: TGTGCCAGTAGTCTCCGGGACAGGGGGTATGAAAAACTGTTTTTT. The chain uses TRBV19 and TRBJ1-4; 11 bases line up with TRBD1. The CDR3 consists of 15 residues. Germline lookup yields CDR1 LNHDA and CDR2 SQIVND (reference sequence). The trim removed 5 bases at V and 6 bases at J, leaving 5 bases unmatched.

The chain links TRBV2 to TRBJ1-6, with no clear D. Germline V CDR1 and CDR2: SNHLY, FYNNEI. The CDR3 loop spans 14 amino acids. Trimming took off 7 bases at V and 0 bases at J, with 7 bases between the two ends. The CDR3 DNA sequence: TGTGCCAGCAAGCGGAGCTCCTATAATTCACCCCTCCACTTT. The encoded protein is CASKRSSYNSPLHF.

The J gene is TRBJ2-5, the V gene TRBV4-1, with 11 bases fitting TRBD2. J lost 2 bases, V lost 3 bases, and 2 bases had no gene match. Germline lookup yields CDR1 MGHRA and CDR2 YSYEKL. The CDR3 totals 15 residues. The CDR3 DNA sequence: TGCGCCAGCAGCCAGACTAGCGGGACACAAGAGACCCAGTACTTC. The encoded protein is CASSQTSGTQETQYF.

The chain combines TRBV4-3 with TRBJ1-4; weak D call: TRBD1 (5 bases). Trimming stripped 0 bases from V and 2 bases from J, with 19 bases between. CDR3 length: 19 amino acids. CDR1 and CDR2 from the germline V gene are LGHNA and YSLEER. The CDR3 nucleotides read TGCGCCAGCAGCCAAGATCACAGGTTCCCGGGAGGTACTAATGAAAAACTGTTTTTT. This codes for CASSQDHRFPGGTNEKLFF.

This sequence joins TRBV7-9 and TRBJ2-1; 10 nucleotides match TRBD2. Germline loops: CDR1 SEHNR, CDR2 FQNEAQ (reference sequence). V was clipped by 6 bases and J by 7 bases; unmatched bases: 9. The CDR3 is made up of 15 amino acids. The CDR3 here is CASSPSGRGGNEQFF. DNA for the CDR3: TGTGCCAGCAGTCCTAGCGGGAGAGGTGGGAATGAGCAGTTCTTC.

The gene calls are TRBV4-1 and TRBJ1-4; TRBD1 matches 9 bases. Losses at the gene ends were 3 bases for V and 0 bases for J; bases not matched to a gene: 17. Germline values: CDR1 MGHRA, CDR2 YSYEKL. This CDR3 is built from 21 residues. CDR3 DNA: TGCGCCAGCAGCCACAGGACAATCAGAGGACAGGGGAGGCCAACTAATGAAAAACTGTTTTTT. As protein: CASSHRTIRGQGRPTNEKLFF.

The chain recombines TRBV7-6 with TRBJ1-5, with 8 bases identical to TRBD1. The germline gives CDR1 SGHVS, CDR2 FNYEAQ. V shed 4 bases, J shed 0 bases, and the junction held 2 bases outside the gene matches. The CDR3 has 15 amino acids. The CDR3: CASSSQGASNQPQHF. The CDR3 region has the DNA TGTGCCAGCAGCTCCCAGGGGGCTAGCAATCAGCCCCAGCATTTT.

The chain couples TRBV9 to TRBJ1-4; D gene unclear. Deletions cut 0 bases from V and 0 bases from J, with 12 bases between. In germline, CDR1 is SGDLS, CDR2 YYNGEE. This CDR3 is built from 17 residues. CDR3 in amino acids: CASSVDPPGATNEKLFF. The CDR3 region has the DNA TGTGCCAGCAGCGTAGACCCGCCTGGGGCAACTAATGAAAAACTGTTTTTT.

This clone came up once. The rearrangement links TRBV12-3 or TRBV12-4 to TRBJ1-2; TRBD1 matches at 7 bases. The CDR3 spans 13 residues. V lost 5 bases to trimming and J lost 4 bases; unmatched junction nucleotides: 4. The CDR3 DNA is TGTGCCAGCAGTCGGACAGGTGGCTATGGCTACACCTTC. This encodes CASSRTGGYGYTF.

The chain employs TRBV19 and TRBJ2-7, with 14 positions matching TRBD2. Trimming at V came to 4 bases and at J to 0 bases, leaving 8 bases not matched to a gene. The CDR3 is 18 residues long. Looked up from germline, CDR1 is LNHDA and CDR2 is SQIVND (reference sequence). CDR3 in amino acids: CASSTYRGTSGSSYEQYF. The CDR3 nucleotides are TGTGCCAGTAGTACCTACCGAGGGACTAGCGGGAGCTCCTACGAGCAGTACTTC.

Only a few counts were recorded for this clone. The V call is TRBV7-9, the J call TRBJ2-7; D gene unclear. V dropped 1 base and J dropped 2 bases, with 3 bases sitting between them. The CDR3 has 12 residues. Germline values: CDR1 SEHNR, CDR2 FQNEAQ (reference sequence). This CDR3 is CASSLVAYEQYF. In DNA, the CDR3 is TGTGCCAGCAGCTTAGTCGCCTACGAGCAGTACTTC.

The chain uses TRBV20-1 and TRBJ2-1; D ambiguous. This CDR3 is 15 amino acids long. V lost 3 bases and J 0 bases, leaving 12 bases between the germline ends. Germline V gives CDR1 DFQATT, CDR2 SNEGSKA (reference sequence). DNA of the CDR3: TGCAGTGCTAGTTCACTAATTAGCTCCTACAATGAGCAGTTCTTC. It is translated as CSASSLISSYNEQFF.

V and J are TRBV25-1 and TRBJ1-2, with unresolved D. V was shortened by 6 bases and J by 6 bases, with 14 bases between the two germline ends. This CDR3 is 13 amino acids long. The V gene's germline CDR1 is MGHDK and CDR2 SYGVNS. CDR3 amino acids: CASSQLGEDGYTF. CDR3 in DNA: TGTGCCAGCAGCCAATTGGGAGAGGATGGCTACACCTTC.

This clone was seen only a few times. CDR3 DNA sequence: TGTGCCAGTAGGACAGGGCTCAATCAGCCCCAGCATTTT. Translating gives CASRTGLNQPQHF. V and J are TRBV19 and TRBJ1-5, with TRBD1 matching 7 bases. Trimming cost V 6 bases and J 3 bases; bases outside gene matches: 2. CDR1 is LNHDA and CDR2 is SQIVND in the germline V gene (reference sequence). The CDR3 runs to 13 residues. Together with reference TRBV19 and TRBJ1-5, the CDR3 gives the full variable domain: DGGITQSPKYLFRKEGQNVTLSCEQNLNHDAMYWYRQDPGQGLRLIYYSQIVNDFQKGDIAEGYSVSREKKESFPLTVTSAQKNPTAFYLCASRTGLNQPQHFGDGTRLSIL.

The chain employs TRBV10-2 and TRBJ1-6; no clear D gene. The CDR3 is 16 residues long. Germline V gene data show CDR1 as WSHSY and CDR2 as SAAADI. The V end lost 7 bases, the J end lost 4 bases, and 17 bases lay between the germline ends. The CDR3 sequence: CASTPGSGGYNSPLHF. CDR3 sequence (DNA): TGCGCCAGCACTCCGGGGAGTGGAGGATATAATTCACCCCTCCACTTT.

The genes are TRBV12-3 or TRBV12-4 and TRBJ2-5; D is unclear. V was cut by 3 bases and J by 5 bases, with 7 bases left in between. CDR3 length: 12 residues. In DNA, the CDR3 is TGTGCCAGCAGTTTGCGACCGGAGACCCAGTACTTC. Translation: CASSLRPETQYF.

The chain employs TRBV7-3 and TRBJ2-1; 8 nucleotides match TRBD2. The CDR3 is 15 residues long. Germline assignment: CDR1 SGHTA and CDR2 FQGTGA. V shed 5 bases, J shed 0 bases, and the junction held 3 bases outside the gene matches. CDR3 DNA: TGTGCCAGCAGCAAGGGGACTAGCTCCTACAATGAGCAGTTCTTC. This gives the protein CASSKGTSSYNEQFF.

The V and J genes are TRBV27 and TRBJ1-1; D possibly corresponds to TRBD1 (6 bases). This CDR3 contains 13 residues. V was cut by 8 bases and J by 5 bases, with 15 bases left in between. Looked up from germline, CDR1 is MNHEY and CDR2 is SMNVEV (reference sequence). The CDR3 nucleotides read TGTGCCAGCGCCCTTAGCACAGGGACTGAAGCTTTCTTT. This gives the protein CASALSTGTEAFF.

In this sample, this clone turned up many times. The rearrangement links TRBV3-1 (or the pseudogene TRBV3-2) to TRBJ2-7, with D hard to call. CDR3 length equals 14 residues. Trimming cost V 0 bases and J 2 bases, with 8 bases left between them. Germline assignment: CDR1 LGHDT and CDR2 YNNKEL (reference sequence). The CDR3: CASSQDSYTYEQYF. CDR3 DNA: TGTGCCAGCAGCCAAGATTCCTATACCTACGAGCAGTACTTC.

V is TRBV7-8 and J is TRBJ1-2, with no clear D. The CDR3 contains 14 residues. Germline loops: CDR1 SGHVS, CDR2 FQNEAQ. The V end was cut by 4 bases, the J end by 1 base, with 10 bases between. As DNA, the CDR3 is TGTGCCAGCAGCTCTCACCATATTAACTATGGCTACACCTTC. Translated, it gives CASSSHHINYGYTF.

The chain has TRBV10-1 and TRBJ2-1; D unclear. CDR3 length: 15 amino acids. CDR1 is WNHNN and CDR2 is SYGVQD in the germline V gene (reference sequence). The ends were cut back, 7 bases at V and 1 base at J, with 14 bases in the middle. The CDR3 DNA sequence: TGCGCCAGCATTGAATCATACTTATCCTACAATGAGCAGTTCTTC. This encodes CASIESYLSYNEQFF.

The genes are TRBV11-3 and TRBJ2-1; tentatively, D is TRBD1 (6 bases). This CDR3 comprises 14 residues. CDR1 is SGHNT and CDR2 is YENEEA in the germline V gene. Trimming left V 2 bases short and J 9 bases short, with 14 bases between. CDR3 sequence (DNA): TGTGCCAGCAGCTTAACAGGGCGGATTGCTGAGCAGTTCTTC. This translates into CASSLTGRIAEQFF.

Remarks on this clone: This same CDR3 is encoded by further DNA sequences in the sample. The CDR3 reads CASSLGADTQYF. The CDR3 DNA follows: TGTGCCAGCAGCTTAGGTGCAGATACGCAGTATTTT. The rearrangement links TRBV7-2 to TRBJ2-3; the D is unclear. The germline V and J ends were trimmed by 1 base and 4 bases, with 3 bases remaining between them. The V gene's germline CDR1 is SGHTA and CDR2 FQGNSA. The CDR3 is 12 amino acids. The full variable domain, completed using reference TRBV7-2 and TRBJ2-3, is GAGVSQSPSNKVTEKGKDVELRCDPISGHTALYWYRQSLGQGLEFLIYFQGNSAPDKSGLPSDRFSAERTGGSVSTLTIQRTQQEDSAVYLCASSLGADTQYFGPGTRLTVL.

This chain links TRBV4-1 with TRBJ1-4, with 8 bases aligning to TRBD1. With V trimmed by 1 base and J by 7 bases, 8 bases remained unmatched. Germline CDR1 and CDR2: MGHRA and YSYEKL. The CDR3 length is 16 residues. The chain's CDR3 is CASSQGRQGSSEKLFF. The DNA for the CDR3 is TGCGCCAGCAGCCAAGGCAGACAGGGGTCGAGTGAAAAACTGTTTTTT.

The genes are TRBV5-8 and TRBJ2-7; D possibly corresponds to TRBD2 (5 bases). V shed 1 base and J shed 0 bases, with 8 bases lying between them. Germline CDR1 reads SGHTS; CDR2 reads YDEGEE. The CDR3 is made up of 14 amino acids. The CDR3 DNA reads as TGTGCCAGCAGCTTGAAAGGGAGCTCCTACGAGCAGTACTTC. Encoded protein: CASSLKGSSYEQYF.

This sequence joins TRBV11-2 and TRBJ2-7, with 9 bases that match TRBD2. Germline V gene sequence: CDR1 SGHAT, CDR2 FQNNGV. There are 14 residues in the CDR3. Unmatched junction bases numbered 7, after V lost 4 bases and J lost 6 bases. Here the CDR3 reads CASSSLAGRSEQYF. The CDR3 DNA follows: TGTGCCAGCAGCTCCCTAGCGGGAAGGAGCGAGCAGTACTTC.

This chain uses TRBV30 with TRBJ2-3; D might be TRBD1 (6 bases). Germline CDR1 and CDR2: GTSNPN and SVGIG (reference sequence). V lost 1 base, J lost 5 bases, and 10 bases lay in between. The length of the CDR3 is 13 residues. The CDR3 spells CAWSEQGGDTQYF. The CDR3 region has the DNA TGTGCCTGGAGTGAACAGGGTGGAGATACGCAGTATTTT.

This rearrangement joins TRBV11-2 to TRBJ1-4; 8 positions agree with TRBD1. From germline, CDR1 is SGHAT and CDR2 FQNNGV. The CDR3 length is 16 residues. The trim removed 5 bases at V and 7 bases at J, leaving 12 bases unmatched. Written as DNA, the CDR3 is TGTGCCAGCAGCCCCGCACCTCAGGGGGCTGGTGAAAAACTGTTTTTT. The encoded protein is CASSPAPQGAGEKLFF.

The chain joins TRBV19 to TRBJ1-5, with D tentatively TRBD1 (6 bases). Trimming pared 5 bases from V and 4 bases from J, leaving 12 bases between. This CDR3 is 14 amino acids long. Per germline, CDR1 LNHDA and CDR2 SQIVND (reference sequence). The CDR3 DNA is TGTGCCAGTAGTGAGGGACAAGCAAATCAGCCCCAGCATTTT. Its translation is CASSEGQANQPQHF.

The chain recombines TRBV6-2 or TRBV6-3 with TRBJ2-7; D is unclear. With 6 bases removed from V and 0 bases from J, the gap between germline ends came to 12 bases. Looked up from germline, CDR1 is MNHEY and CDR2 is SVGEGT. This CDR3 is built from 14 residues. This chain's CDR3 is CASSQAVSSYEQYF. CDR3 bases: TGTGCCAGCAGCCAAGCAGTAAGCTCCTACGAGCAGTACTTC.

The chain joins TRBV28 to TRBJ2-4; 7 positions match TRBD2. There are 16 residues in the CDR3. V dropped 3 bases and J dropped 2; count of bases not matched to a gene: 7. In germline, CDR1 is MDHEN, CDR2 SYDVKM. The CDR3 bases are TGTGCCAGCAGTTTTCCAGGGACTATCTCCAAAAACATTCAGTACTTC. Residues: CASSFPGTISKNIQYF.